The next 11 T cell receptor beta chains were all read from a single sample in a study of blood T cell repertoires in COVID-19. Assay: immunoSEQ multiplex PCR; the TCRdb copy retains only in-frame clones and omits some. Here the sample spans 250,000 to 350,000 clones, roughly 89% being singletons. The sequenced sample consisted of peripheral blood. Every receptor here comes from a man aged 30 to 39 with acute or convalescent COVID-19.

The chain carries TRBV9 and TRBJ2-2, with 7 positions matching TRBD2. Germline trimming cut 3 bases from V and 4 bases from J; bases unmatched to any gene: 9. Germline assignment: CDR1 SGDLS and CDR2 YYNGEE. The CDR3 is 16 amino acids. The CDR3 here is CASSAGLGAITGELFF. Here the CDR3 DNA reads TGTGCCAGCAGCGCTGGACTAGGAGCCATCACCGGGGAGCTGTTTTTT.

The rearrangement links TRBV5-5 to TRBJ2-1; 10 bases line up with TRBD1. This CDR3 is built from 15 residues. Trimming at V came to 4 bases and at J to 2 bases, leaving 3 bases not matched to a gene. In germline, CDR1 is SGHKS, CDR2 YYEKEE (reference sequence). The CDR3: CASSPGTGAYNEQFF. CDR3 coding DNA: TGTGCCAGCAGCCCCGGGACAGGGGCCTACAATGAGCAGTTCTTC.

The genes are TRBV6-5 and TRBJ1-5; 7 bases match TRBD1. Germline loops: CDR1 MNHEY, CDR2 SVGAGI. This CDR3 region has 14 residues. The ends lost 7 bases at V and 6 bases at J; junction bases unmatched: 9. CDR3: CASKVGRGTQPQHF. Here the CDR3 DNA reads TGTGCCAGCAAGGTCGGCAGGGGGACTCAGCCCCAGCATTTT.

The chain uses TRBV7-2 and TRBJ2-7, with 9 bases matching TRBD2. The CDR3 consists of 14 residues. V trimming: 3 bases; J trimming: 4 bases; junction bases outside the gene matches: 4. Germline CDR1 and CDR2: SGHTA and FQGNSA. Here the CDR3 DNA reads TGTGCCAGCAGCTTGCGGGAGGGCCGGTACGAGCAGTACTTC. This encodes CASSLREGRYEQYF.

The chain joins TRBV2 to TRBJ2-7; 9 nucleotides align to TRBD2. Losses at the gene ends were 8 bases for V and 6 bases for J; bases not matched to a gene: 14. CDR3 size: 15 residues. Germline CDR1 reads SNHLY; CDR2 reads FYNNEI. CDR3 nucleotide sequence: TGTGCCAGCGATAGCGGGAGACCCAGGGGTTCCGAGCAGTACTTC. Encoded protein: CASDSGRPRGSEQYF.

The chain is built from TRBV28 and TRBJ2-1; 9 nucleotides agree with TRBD1. Germline V CDR1 and CDR2: MDHEN, SYDVKM. J lost 9 bases, V lost 6 bases, and 9 bases had no gene match. This CDR3 is 14 amino acids long. The CDR3 sequence is CASSPGTGKSEQFF. The CDR3 nucleotides read TGTGCCAGCAGCCCGGGGACAGGGAAGAGTGAGCAGTTCTTC.

V and J are TRBV3-1 (or the pseudogene TRBV3-2) and TRBJ1-2; TRBD1 might be the D (6 bases). V was clipped by 6 bases and J by 8 bases, with 16 bases between them. The CDR3 runs 13 residues. The germline V gene encodes CDR1 LGHDT and CDR2 YNNKEL (reference sequence). CDR3 residues: CASSHTGYGGYTF. The CDR3 region has the DNA TGTGCCAGCAGTCACACAGGGTACGGAGGCTACACCTTC.

This chain connects TRBV11-2 to TRBJ2-6; no clear D gene. The CDR3 runs 12 residues. Deletions cut 4 bases from V and 8 bases from J, with 6 bases between. The germline CDR1 and CDR2 sequences are SGHAT and FQNNGV. The CDR3 DNA sequence: TGTGCCAGCAGCTCCCCAACCAACGTCCTGACTTTC. Its translation is CASSSPTNVLTF.

This chain joins TRBV4-1 and TRBJ2-5, with D tentatively TRBD2 (5 bases). CDR1 is MGHRA, CDR2 YSYEKL, per germline. The V and J ends lost 4 bases and 2 bases respectively, with 14 bases between them. The CDR3 is made up of 15 amino acids. The CDR3 DNA reads TGCGCCAGCAGCCGAGATCAGAGGGATCAAGAGACCCAGTACTTC. Translation: CASSRDQRDQETQYF.

The chain is built from TRBV11-3 and TRBJ2-7; D is undetermined. CDR1 is SGHNT and CDR2 is YENEEA in the germline V gene. The CDR3 loop spans 13 amino acids. Trimming stripped 5 bases from V and 7 bases from J, with 15 bases between. Here the CDR3 reads CASSTTVDGEQYF. CDR3 coding DNA: TGTGCCAGCAGCACTACCGTCGACGGGGAGCAGTACTTC.

As regards this clone: A read error may produce the germline difference seen at one junction end. J is TRBJ2-5 and V is TRBV2, with 9 bases fitting TRBD2. CDR1 SNHLY and CDR2 FYNNEI come from the germline V gene. The CDR3 loop spans 15 amino acids. The CDR3 region has the DNA TGTACCAGCAGTGCGGGCGGGGGGGCCCAAGAGACCCAGTACTTC. This codes for CTSSAGGGAQETQYF.